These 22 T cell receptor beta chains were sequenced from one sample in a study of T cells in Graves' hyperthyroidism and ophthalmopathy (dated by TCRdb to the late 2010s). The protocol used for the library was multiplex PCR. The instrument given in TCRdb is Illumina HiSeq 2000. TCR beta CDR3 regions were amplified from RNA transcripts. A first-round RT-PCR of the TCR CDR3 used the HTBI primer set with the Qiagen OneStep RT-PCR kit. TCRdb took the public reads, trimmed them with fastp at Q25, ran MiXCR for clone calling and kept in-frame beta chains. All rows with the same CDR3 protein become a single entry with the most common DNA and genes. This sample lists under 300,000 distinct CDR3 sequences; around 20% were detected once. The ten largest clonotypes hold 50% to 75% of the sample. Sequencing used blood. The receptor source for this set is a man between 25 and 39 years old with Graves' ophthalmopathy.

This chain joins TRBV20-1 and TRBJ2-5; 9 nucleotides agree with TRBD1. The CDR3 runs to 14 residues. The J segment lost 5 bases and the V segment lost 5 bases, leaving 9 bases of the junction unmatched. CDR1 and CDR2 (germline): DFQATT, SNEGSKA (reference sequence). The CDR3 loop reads CSAPPDRGEETQYF. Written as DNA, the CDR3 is TGCAGTGCTCCCCCGGACAGGGGAGAGGAGACCCAGTACTTC.

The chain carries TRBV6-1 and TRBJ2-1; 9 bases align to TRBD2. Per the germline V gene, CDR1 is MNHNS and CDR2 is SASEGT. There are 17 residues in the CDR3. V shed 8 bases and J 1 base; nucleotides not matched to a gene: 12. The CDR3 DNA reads TGTGCCAGCGGGGCCGTAGCGGGAGTTGGGTCCTACAATGAGCAGTTCTTC. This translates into CASGAVAGVGSYNEQFF.

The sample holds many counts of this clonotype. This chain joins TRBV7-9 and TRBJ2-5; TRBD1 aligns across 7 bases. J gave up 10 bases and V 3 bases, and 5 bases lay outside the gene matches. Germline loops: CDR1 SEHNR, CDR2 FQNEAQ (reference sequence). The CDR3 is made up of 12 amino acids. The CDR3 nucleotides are TGTGCCAGCAGCTTGGGACAGCCGTTCCAGTACTTC. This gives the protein CASSLGQPFQYF.

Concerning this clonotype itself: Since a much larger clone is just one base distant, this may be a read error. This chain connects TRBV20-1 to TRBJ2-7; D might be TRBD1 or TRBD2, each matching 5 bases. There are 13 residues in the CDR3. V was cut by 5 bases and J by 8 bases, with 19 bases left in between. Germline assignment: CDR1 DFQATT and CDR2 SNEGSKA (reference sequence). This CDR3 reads CSAPGRRTGKQYF. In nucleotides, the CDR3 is TGCAGTGCTCCGGGACGGCGTACGGGGAAGCAGTACTTC.

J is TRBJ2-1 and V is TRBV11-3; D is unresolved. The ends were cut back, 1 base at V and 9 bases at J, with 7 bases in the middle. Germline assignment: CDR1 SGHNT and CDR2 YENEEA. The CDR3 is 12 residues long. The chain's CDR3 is CASSLVTAEQFF. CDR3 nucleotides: TGTGCCAGCAGCTTAGTGACTGCTGAGCAGTTCTTC.

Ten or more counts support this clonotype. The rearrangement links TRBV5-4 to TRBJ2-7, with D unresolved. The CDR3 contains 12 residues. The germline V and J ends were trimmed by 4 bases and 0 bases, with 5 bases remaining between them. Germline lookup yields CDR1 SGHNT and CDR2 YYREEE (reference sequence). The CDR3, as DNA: TGTGCCAGCAGCACCGGCTCCTACGAGCAGTACTTC. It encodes CASSTGSYEQYF.

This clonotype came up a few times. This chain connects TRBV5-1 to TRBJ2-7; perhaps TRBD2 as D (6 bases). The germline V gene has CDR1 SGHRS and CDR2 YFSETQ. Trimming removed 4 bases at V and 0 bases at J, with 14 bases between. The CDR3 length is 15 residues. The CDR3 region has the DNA TGCGCCAGCAGCGGGGGGACGGAACCCTCCTACGAGCAGTACTTC. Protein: CASSGGTEPSYEQYF.

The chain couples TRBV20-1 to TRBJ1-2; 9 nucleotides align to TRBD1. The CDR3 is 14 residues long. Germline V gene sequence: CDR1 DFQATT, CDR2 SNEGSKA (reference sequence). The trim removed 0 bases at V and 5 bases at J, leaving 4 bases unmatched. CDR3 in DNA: TGCAGTGCTAGAGATCCGGGACAGGGATATGGCTACACCTTC. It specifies CSARDPGQGYGYTF.

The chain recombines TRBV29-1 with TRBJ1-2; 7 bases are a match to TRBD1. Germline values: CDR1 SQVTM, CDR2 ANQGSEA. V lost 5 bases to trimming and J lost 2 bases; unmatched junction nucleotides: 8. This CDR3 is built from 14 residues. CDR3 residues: CSVTQGDTNYGYTF. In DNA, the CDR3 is TGCAGCGTTACCCAGGGGGATACGAACTATGGCTACACCTTC. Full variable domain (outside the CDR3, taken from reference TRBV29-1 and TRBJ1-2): SAVISQKPSRDICQRGTSLTIQCQVDSQVTMMFWYRQQPGQSLTLIATANQGSEATYESGFVIDKFPISRPNLTFSTLTVSNMSPEDSSIYLCSVTQGDTNYGYTFGSGTRLTVV.

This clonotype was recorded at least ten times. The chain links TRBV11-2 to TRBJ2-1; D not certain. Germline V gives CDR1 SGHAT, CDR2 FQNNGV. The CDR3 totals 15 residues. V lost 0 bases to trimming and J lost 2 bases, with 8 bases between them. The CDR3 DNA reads TGTGCCAGCAGCTTAGAGGGAAATACCTACAATGAGCAGTTCTTC. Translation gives CASSLEGNTYNEQFF.

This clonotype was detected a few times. CDR3 nucleotides: TGTGCCAGCAGTTTAAGGGCCGGTAGCAATCAGCCCCAGCATTTT. It encodes CASSLRAGSNQPQHF. J is TRBJ1-5 and V is TRBV12-3 or TRBV12-4, with no clear D. Trimming left V 2 bases short and J 0 bases short, with 8 bases between. This CDR3 has 15 residues.

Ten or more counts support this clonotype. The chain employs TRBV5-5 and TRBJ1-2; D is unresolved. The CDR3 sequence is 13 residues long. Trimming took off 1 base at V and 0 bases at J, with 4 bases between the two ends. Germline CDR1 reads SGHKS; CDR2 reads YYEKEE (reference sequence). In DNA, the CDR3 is TGTGCCAGCAGCTTGACAACTAACTATGGCTACACCTTC. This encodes CASSLTTNYGYTF.

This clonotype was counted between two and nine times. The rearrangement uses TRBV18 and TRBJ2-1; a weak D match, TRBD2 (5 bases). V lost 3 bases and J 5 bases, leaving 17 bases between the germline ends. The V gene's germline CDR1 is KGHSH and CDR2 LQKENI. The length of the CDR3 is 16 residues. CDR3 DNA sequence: TGTGCCAGCTCACCTCGAGTCGGACTCCCCAACAATGAGCAGTTCTTC. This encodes CASSPRVGLPNNEQFF.

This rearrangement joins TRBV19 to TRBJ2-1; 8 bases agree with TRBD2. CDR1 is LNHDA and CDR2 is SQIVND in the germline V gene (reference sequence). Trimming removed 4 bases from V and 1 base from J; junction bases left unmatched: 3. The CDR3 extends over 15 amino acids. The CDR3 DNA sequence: TGTGCCAGTAGTAGGGGACTAGTGTCCTACAATGAGCAGTTCTTC. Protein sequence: CASSRGLVSYNEQFF.

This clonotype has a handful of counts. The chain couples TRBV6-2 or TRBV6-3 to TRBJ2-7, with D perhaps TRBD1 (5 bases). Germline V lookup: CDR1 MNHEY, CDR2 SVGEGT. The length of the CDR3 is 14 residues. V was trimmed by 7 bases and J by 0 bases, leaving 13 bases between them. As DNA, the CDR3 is TGTGCCAGCAAGGCAGGGCTAATCTCCTACGAGCAGTACTTC. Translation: CASKAGLISYEQYF.

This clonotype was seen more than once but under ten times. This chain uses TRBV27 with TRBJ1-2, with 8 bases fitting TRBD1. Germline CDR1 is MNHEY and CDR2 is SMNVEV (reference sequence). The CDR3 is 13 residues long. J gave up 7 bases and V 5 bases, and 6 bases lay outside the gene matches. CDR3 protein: CASSRDRLSGYTF. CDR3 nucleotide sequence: TGTGCCAGCAGTCGGGACAGGTTGAGTGGCTACACCTTC.

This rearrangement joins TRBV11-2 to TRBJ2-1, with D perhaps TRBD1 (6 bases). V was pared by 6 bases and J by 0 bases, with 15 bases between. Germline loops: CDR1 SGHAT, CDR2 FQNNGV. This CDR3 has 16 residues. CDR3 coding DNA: TGTGCCAGCAGGCGCCCCGGACAGAGCTCCTACAATGAGCAGTTCTTC. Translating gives CASRRPGQSSYNEQFF.

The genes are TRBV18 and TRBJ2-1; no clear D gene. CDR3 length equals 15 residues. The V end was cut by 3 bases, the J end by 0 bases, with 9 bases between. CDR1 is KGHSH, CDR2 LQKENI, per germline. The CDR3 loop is CASSPLSSSYNEQFF. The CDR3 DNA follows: TGTGCCAGCTCACCTCTTAGTAGCTCCTACAATGAGCAGTTCTTC.

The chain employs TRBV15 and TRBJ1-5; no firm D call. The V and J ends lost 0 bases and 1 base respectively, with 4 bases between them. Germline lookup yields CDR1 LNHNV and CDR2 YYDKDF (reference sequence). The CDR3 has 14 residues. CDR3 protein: CATSREDSNQPQHF. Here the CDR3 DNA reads TGTGCCACCAGCAGAGAGGACAGCAATCAGCCCCAGCATTTT.

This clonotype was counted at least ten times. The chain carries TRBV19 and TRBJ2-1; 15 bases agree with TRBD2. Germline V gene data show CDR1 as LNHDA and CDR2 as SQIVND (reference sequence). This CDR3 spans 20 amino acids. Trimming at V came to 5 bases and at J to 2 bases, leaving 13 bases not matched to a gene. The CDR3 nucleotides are TGTGCCAGTAGTTTTAGGGGGCCTGGACTAGCGGGAGGGGCCTACAATGAGCAGTTCTTC. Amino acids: CASSFRGPGLAGGAYNEQFF.

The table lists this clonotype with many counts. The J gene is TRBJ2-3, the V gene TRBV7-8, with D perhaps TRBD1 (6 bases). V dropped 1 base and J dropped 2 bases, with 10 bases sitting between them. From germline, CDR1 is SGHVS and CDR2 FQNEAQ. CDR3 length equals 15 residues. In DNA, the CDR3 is TGTGCCAGCAGCTTAGATGGACAGTTCACAGATACGCAGTATTTT. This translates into CASSLDGQFTDTQYF.

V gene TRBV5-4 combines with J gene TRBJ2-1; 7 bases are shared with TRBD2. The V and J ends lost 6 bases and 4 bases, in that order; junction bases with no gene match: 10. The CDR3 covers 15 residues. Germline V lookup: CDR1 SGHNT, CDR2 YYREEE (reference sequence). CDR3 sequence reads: CASNLRGVSYNEQFF. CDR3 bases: TGTGCCAGCAACCTCCGGGGGGTTTCATACAATGAGCAGTTCTTC.